This T cell receptor beta chain was retrieved from a study of T cells in Graves' hyperthyroidism and ophthalmopathy. Remarks on this clonotype: Its specificity is unknown. With a much larger clone just one base away, this may be a read error.

Study-level points and caveats: Within blood appeared most thyroid clonotypes that had expanded above 0.001. Ophthalmopathy stood apart from stable hyperthyroidism in a 13 V-J model.

Between the trimmed V and J ends, which lost 7 bases and 8 bases, there was a span of 15 bases. The CDR3 runs 14 residues. In germline, CDR1 is MDHEN, CDR2 SYDVKM. Exclusions: uncontrolled infection, other autoimmune disease, pregnancy, lactation. TCR beta CDR3 regions were amplified from RNA transcripts. RT-PCR in the first round (using the HTBI primer set) targeted the TCR CDR3. One entry per CDR3 protein, called by TCRdb with MiXCR from the multiplex PCR reads. The sample has 250,000 to 300,000 distinct CDR3 sequences, approximately 18% seen once; the top ten hold less than 40%. The sample taken for sequencing was blood. The chain joins TRBV28 to TRBJ1-6; D uncertain. The sequence was obtained from a man in his forties or fifties with Graves' ophthalmopathy. CDR3: CASTSGRIDSPLHF. Written as DNA, the CDR3 is TGTGCCAGCACCTCAGGACGGATAGATTCACCCCTCCACTTT.